Below are 7 T cell receptor beta chains sequenced from a single sample in a study of blood T cell repertoires in COVID-19. Data came from immunoSEQ multiplex PCR; TCRdb stores just in-frame clones and leaves some out. The sample holds about 140,000 clones, more than 60% seen once. The sequencing input was peripheral blood. Receptors originate from a woman aged 45-59 years with active or convalescent COVID-19.

The chain joins TRBV4-2 to TRBJ2-7; 8 bases line up with TRBD1. Per germline, CDR1 LGHNA and CDR2 YNFKEQ. The CDR3 is 18 amino acids. Trimming removed 0 bases from V and 2 bases from J; junction bases left unmatched: 12. The CDR3 is CASSQDDLLTGVAYEQYF. CDR3 nucleotides: TGTGCCAGCAGCCAAGATGACCTATTGACAGGGGTGGCCTACGAGCAGTACTTC.

The J gene is TRBJ1-1, the V gene TRBV7-2; no firm D call. This CDR3 is 12 amino acids long. The V gene's germline CDR1 is SGHTA and CDR2 FQGNSA. V gave up 3 bases and J gave up 9 bases, with 11 bases separating them. CDR3 coding DNA: TGTGCCAGCAGCTTTCTAGAGAGGAAAGCTTTCTTT. Protein sequence: CASSFLERKAFF. The complete variable domain, with remaining parts taken from reference TRBV7-2 and TRBJ1-1, reads GAGVSQSPSNKVTEKGKDVELRCDPISGHTALYWYRQSLGQGLEFLIYFQGNSAPDKSGLPSDRFSAERTGGSVSTLTIQRTQQEDSAVYLCASSFLERKAFFGQGTRLTVV.

This sequence joins TRBV6-6 and TRBJ1-3; TRBD1 matches 9 bases. The CDR3 consists of 16 residues. J was trimmed by 0 bases and V by 2 bases; bases with no gene match: 2. Germline CDR1 MNHNY, CDR2 SVGAGI (reference sequence). Written as DNA, the CDR3 is TGTGCCAGCAGTTACCCGACAGGGGGCTCTGGAAACACCATATATTTT. The encoded protein is CASSYPTGGSGNTIYF.

The chain's CDR3 is CASSSIKEQGYEQYF. For the CDR3, the DNA is TGCGCCAGCAGCTCAATAAAAGAACAGGGCTACGAGCAGTACTTC. The chain is built from TRBV5-1 and TRBJ2-7; possible D gene TRBD1, 6 bases. CDR3 length: 15 amino acids. The V end was cut by 3 bases, the J end by 3 bases, with 16 bases between. The V gene's germline CDR1 is SGHRS and CDR2 YFSETQ.

The chain recombines TRBV12-5 with TRBJ2-5; D remains unclear. The germline V gene has CDR1 LGHNT and CDR2 FRNRAP. V lost 4 bases to trimming and J lost 4 bases, with 10 bases between them. This CDR3 has 13 residues. The CDR3 region has the DNA TGTGCTAGTGGTTCGGTACATGGAGAGACCCAGTACTTC. It translates to CASGSVHGETQYF. Complete variable domain (other parts from reference TRBV12-5 and TRBJ2-5): DARVTQTPRHKVTEMGQEVTMRCQPILGHNTVFWYRQTMMQGLELLAYFRNRAPLDDSGMPKDRFSAEMPDATLATLKIQPSEPRDSAVYFCASGSVHGETQYFGPGTRLLVL.

This clone was counted only a few times. V is TRBV10-2 and J is TRBJ2-7; D is perhaps TRBD1 (6 bases). Trimming removed 6 bases at V and 6 bases at J, with 12 bases between. The CDR3 is 12 residues long. Per the germline V gene, CDR1 is WSHSY and CDR2 is SAAADI. CDR3 protein: CASSDGTSEQYF. In DNA form, the CDR3 reads TGCGCCAGCAGCGACGGGACATCCGAGCAGTACTTC.

The chain links TRBV7-2 to TRBJ2-7; perhaps TRBD2 as D (6 bases). V lost 3 bases to trimming and J lost 2 bases, with 11 bases between them. The germline V gene encodes CDR1 SGHTA and CDR2 FQGNSA. The CDR3 is 14 residues long. CDR3 sequence reads: CASSFGLATYEQYF. The CDR3 DNA reads as TGTGCCAGCAGCTTTGGGCTAGCGACCTACGAGCAGTACTTC.